One and the same sample provided the 15 T cell receptor beta chains below, sequenced in a study of OX40 agonist ivuxolimab in advanced cancers. Libraries were built with the immunoSEQ multiplex PCR assay. TCRdb mirrors the immuneACCESS table, restricted to in-frame sequences. Some clones are absent from its copies; in checked studies, under half trace to an unresolved V gene, and the reason for the others is unknown. The sample records over 55,000 clones, 90% to 95% of which are singletons. The ten largest account for 15% to 19% of the sample. The sample was CD4+ or CD8+ T cells sorted from blood, taken in a trial of the OX40 agonist ivuxolimab. The receptors here all came from an adult with an advanced solid tumor such as melanoma, head and neck, liver or kidney cancer.

The chain employs TRBV4-1 and TRBJ2-7; possible D gene TRBD1, 5 bases. The CDR3 consists of 15 residues. V dropped 0 bases and J dropped 2 bases, with 11 bases sitting between them. Germline V gives CDR1 MGHRA, CDR2 YSYEKL. CDR3 residues: CASSQEGDPTYEQYF. Written as DNA, the CDR3 is TGCGCCAGCAGCCAAGAAGGGGATCCCACCTACGAGCAGTACTTC.

The genes are TRBV7-2 and TRBJ1-6, with D possibly TRBD1 on 6 matching bases. This CDR3 spans 16 amino acids. V was trimmed by 2 bases and J by 6 bases, leaving 14 bases between them. Germline CDR1 and CDR2: SGHTA and FQGNSA. This chain's CDR3 is CASSLSYRERNSPLHF. The CDR3 DNA reads as TGTGCCAGCAGCTTATCGTACAGGGAGCGTAATTCACCCCTCCACTTT.

This rearrangement joins TRBV7-9 to TRBJ2-3, with 9 bases identical to TRBD2. The ends lost 5 bases at V and 4 bases at J; junction bases unmatched: 10. The CDR3 is 16 amino acids. CDR1 is SEHNR and CDR2 is FQNEAQ in the germline V gene (reference sequence). Here the CDR3 reads CASSEIGTSLADTQYF. The CDR3 bases are TGTGCCAGCAGCGAAATCGGGACTAGCCTCGCAGATACGCAGTATTTT.

The rearrangement links TRBV5-4 to TRBJ2-3; 11 nucleotides agree with TRBD2. The ends lost 3 bases at V and 4 bases at J; junction bases unmatched: 4. The CDR3 sequence is 15 residues long. The germline CDR1 and CDR2 sequences are SGHNT and YYREEE (reference sequence). In DNA form, the CDR3 reads TGTGCCAGCAGCTGGACTAGCGGGCGGGCAGATACGCAGTATTTT. It is translated as CASSWTSGRADTQYF. Filled out from reference TRBV5-4 and TRBJ2-3, the complete variable domain reads ETGVTQSPTHLIKTRGQQVTLRCSSQSGHNTVSWYQQALGQGPQFIFQYYREEENGRGNFPPRFSGLQFPNYSSELNVNALELDDSALYLCASSWTSGRADTQYFGPGTRLTVL.

This sequence joins TRBV28 and TRBJ2-7; possibly TRBD1 for D (6 bases). Trimming pared 8 bases from V and 1 base from J, leaving 12 bases between. Germline values: CDR1 MDHEN, CDR2 SYDVKM. The CDR3 sequence is 13 residues long. The DNA for the CDR3 is TGTGCCAGCCACCCGGACAGTTCCTACGAGCAGTACTTC. It codes for CASHPDSSYEQYF.

This chain links TRBV7-9 with TRBJ2-1; D gene unclear. Germline loops: CDR1 SEHNR, CDR2 FQNEAQ (reference sequence). V lost 3 bases and J 15 bases, leaving 15 bases between the germline ends. CDR3 length: 12 amino acids. The CDR3 loop reads CASSLGSRPGFF. CDR3 bases: TGTGCCAGCAGCTTGGGTAGCCGCCCTGGGTTCTTC.

This CDR3 is CASSRGLEAFF. CDR3 DNA sequence: TGTGCCAGCAGCAGGGGGCTTGAAGCTTTCTTT. The J gene is TRBJ1-1, the V gene TRBV6-5; 8 bases map to TRBD1. Germline CDR1 reads MNHEY; CDR2 reads SVGAGI. The CDR3 totals 11 residues. V gave up 6 bases and J gave up 7 bases; unmatched junction bases: 1.

The chain couples TRBV6-1 to TRBJ1-5; TRBD1 aligns across 7 bases. Trimming took 3 bases from V and 2 from J; bases not matched to a gene: 4. This CDR3 has 15 amino acids. CDR1 is MNHNS and CDR2 is SASEGT in the germline V gene. The chain's CDR3 is CASSEQGVGNQPQHF. The CDR3 DNA follows: TGTGCCAGCAGTGAGCAGGGGGTAGGCAATCAGCCCCAGCATTTT.

This chain joins TRBV4-1 and TRBJ2-7; possibly TRBD2 for D (6 bases). CDR3 size: 17 residues. V was shortened by 0 bases and J by 2 bases, with 17 bases between the two germline ends. The V gene's germline CDR1 is MGHRA and CDR2 YSYEKL. DNA for the CDR3: TGCGCCAGCAGCCAAGATCGGCGGGATTATTCAACCTACGAGCAGTACTTC. Its protein product is CASSQDRRDYSTYEQYF.

The chain employs TRBV7-8 and TRBJ2-1, with 12 bases matching TRBD2. After removal of 4 bases from V and 8 bases from J, the junction contained 6 bases not matched to a gene. Germline V gives CDR1 SGHVS, CDR2 FQNEAQ. This CDR3 region has 15 residues. The CDR3: CASSSSGRASDEQFF. In DNA form, the CDR3 reads TGTGCCAGCAGCTCTAGCGGGAGGGCCAGTGATGAGCAGTTCTTC.

The chain carries TRBV9 and TRBJ2-1, with 10 bases identical to TRBD2. Germline V gene sequence: CDR1 SGDLS, CDR2 YYNGEE. J was trimmed by 7 bases and V by 3 bases; bases with no gene match: 13. The length of the CDR3 is 17 residues. CDR3 DNA: TGTGCCAGCAGCGGAGGGGATCTAGCGGGAGATGAGAATGAGCAGTTCTTC. It is translated as CASSGGDLAGDENEQFF.

On this clone: At one end the junction does not follow the germline gene, possibly because of a read error. This sequence joins TRBV7-7 and TRBJ2-3; 8 nucleotides align to TRBD1. Germline V gene data show CDR1 as SSHAT and CDR2 as FNYEAQ (reference sequence). The CDR3 has 13 residues. The CDR3 spells CASSSDRADTQYF. CDR3 DNA: TGTGCTAGCAGCTCGGACAGGGCAGATACGCAGTATTTT.

This clone was seen once. The chain couples TRBV13 to TRBJ2-7; TRBD2 aligns across 12 bases. CDR1 PRHDT and CDR2 FYEKMQ come from the germline V gene (reference sequence). The CDR3 contains 15 residues. Unmatched junction bases numbered 5, after V lost 4 bases and J lost 4 bases. As DNA, the CDR3 is TGTGCCAGCAGCTCCCTAGCGGGGGGGCGTTACGAGCAGTACTTC. Its translation is CASSSLAGGRYEQYF.

V is TRBV9 and J is TRBJ2-1; TRBD2 matches at 9 bases. CDR1 and CDR2 from the germline V gene are SGDLS and YYNGEE. V gave up 0 bases and J gave up 3 bases; unmatched junction bases: 4. CDR3 length equals 16 residues. CDR3 amino acids: CASSVGAGGGYNEQFF. CDR3 sequence (DNA): TGTGCCAGCAGCGTAGGAGCGGGGGGTGGCTACAATGAGCAGTTCTTC.

V gene TRBV4-1 combines with J gene TRBJ2-3, with D possibly matching TRBD2 (5 bases). Germline loops: CDR1 MGHRA, CDR2 YSYEKL. Trimming removed 0 bases from V and 0 bases from J, with 10 bases in between. This CDR3 has 16 amino acids. The DNA for the CDR3 is TGCGCCAGCAGCCAAGATGCCAGGACTAGCACAGATACGCAGTATTTT. Protein sequence: CASSQDARTSTDTQYF.